This T cell receptor beta chain appears in the sequencing data of a study of blood T cells in healthy people across ages. The study, taken as a whole, reports: Estimates based on one million T cells were treated as lower bounds.

A sample-barcoded 5' primer and a J-beta primer mix were used in a second PCR of roughly 6 to 11 cycles. TCRdb itself ran the 5' RACE reads through MiXCR, one entry per CDR3 protein. Here the sample spans approximately 800,000 distinct CDR3 sequences, around 62% being singletons. Notes on this clonotype: Antigen specificity is unknown.

The V and J ends lost 0 bases and 8 bases, in that order; junction bases with no gene match: 8. Germline V gene lookup returns CDR1 SGHNT and CDR2 YYREEE (reference sequence). CDR3 length: 16 amino acids. The V and J genes are TRBV5-4 and TRBJ2-1; TRBD1 aligns across 10 bases. The TCR comes from a man under 40 in good health. The sample comprised blood. The CDR3 loop is CASSLEMWDRGDEQFF. CDR3 in DNA: TGTGCCAGCAGCTTGGAGATGTGGGACAGGGGCGATGAGCAGTTCTTC.